The TCR beta chain described here comes from a study of blood T cell repertoires in COVID-19. Study at large: Donors in the United States, Italy and Spain gave samples during acute or convalescent COVID-19. PBMCs, B-cell-depleted T cells, or T cells were the source of the cDNA or gDNA that made up the material.

TCRdb keeps only in-frame clones here, not all; method: immunoSEQ multiplex PCR. This sample has approximately 300,000 clones; 90% occur once, and the top ten carry 3.5% to 5%. This clone has only one observation. V lost 6 bases and J lost 3; bases outside the gene matches: 4. The V gene's germline CDR1 is MDHEN and CDR2 SYDVKM. There are 14 residues in the CDR3. Enrolled through a virtual design, the participants were between about 18 and 89 years of age and came from fewer than 30 US areas. The sequence was collected from a woman under 30 with acute COVID-19. The chain is built from TRBV28 and TRBJ1-2; 10 bases match TRBD1. The sample taken for sequencing was PBMCs or T cells enriched from blood (not recorded which). The CDR3 here is CASRLGTGDYGYTF. The CDR3 nucleotides are TGTGCCAGCAGACTCGGGACAGGGGACTATGGCTACACCTTC.